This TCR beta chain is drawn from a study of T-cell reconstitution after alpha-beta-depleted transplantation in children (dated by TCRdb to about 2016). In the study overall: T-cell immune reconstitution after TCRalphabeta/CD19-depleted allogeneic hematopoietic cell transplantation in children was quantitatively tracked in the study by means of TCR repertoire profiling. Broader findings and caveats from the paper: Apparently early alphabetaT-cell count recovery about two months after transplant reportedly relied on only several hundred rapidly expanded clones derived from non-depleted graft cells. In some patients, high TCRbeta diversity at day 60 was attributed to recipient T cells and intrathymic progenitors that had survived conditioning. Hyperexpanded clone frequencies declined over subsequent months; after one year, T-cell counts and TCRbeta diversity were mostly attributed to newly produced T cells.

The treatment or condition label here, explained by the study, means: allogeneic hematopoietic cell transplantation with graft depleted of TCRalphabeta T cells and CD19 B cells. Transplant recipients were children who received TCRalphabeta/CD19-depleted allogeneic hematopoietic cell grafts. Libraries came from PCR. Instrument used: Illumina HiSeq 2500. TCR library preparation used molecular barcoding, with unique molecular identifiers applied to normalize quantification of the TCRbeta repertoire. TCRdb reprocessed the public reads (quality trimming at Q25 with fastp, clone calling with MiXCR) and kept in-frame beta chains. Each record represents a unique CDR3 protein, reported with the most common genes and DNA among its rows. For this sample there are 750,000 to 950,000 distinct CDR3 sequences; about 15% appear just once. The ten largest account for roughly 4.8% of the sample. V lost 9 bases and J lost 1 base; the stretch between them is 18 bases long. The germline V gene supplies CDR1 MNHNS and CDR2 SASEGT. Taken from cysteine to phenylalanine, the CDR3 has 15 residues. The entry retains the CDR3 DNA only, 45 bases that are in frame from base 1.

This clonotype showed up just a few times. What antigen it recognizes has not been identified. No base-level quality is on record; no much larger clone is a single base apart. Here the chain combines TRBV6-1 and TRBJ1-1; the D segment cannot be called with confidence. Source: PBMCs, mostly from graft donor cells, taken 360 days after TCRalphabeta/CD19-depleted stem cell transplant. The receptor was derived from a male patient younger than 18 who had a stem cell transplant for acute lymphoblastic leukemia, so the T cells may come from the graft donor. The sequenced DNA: TGTGCCAGTTTCCCGCGTCCAGGATGGAACACTGAAGCTTTCTTT. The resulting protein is CASFPRPGWNTEAFF.